This TCR beta chain was documented in a study of blood T cells in healthy people across ages. The CDR3 loop spans 14 amino acids. The germline V gene encodes CDR1 DFQATT and CDR2 SNEGSKA (reference sequence). Trimming removed 3 bases from V and 6 bases from J; junction bases left unmatched: 5. Comment on this clonotype: As yet, its antigen is unknown.

A second PCR, run for roughly 7 to 12 cycles, used a sample-barcoded 5' primer plus a J-beta primer mix. Every sample produced at least 3 million CDR3-containing paired-end reads. A single record per CDR3 protein comes from TCRdb applying MiXCR to the 5' RACE reads. Of hundreds of thousands of distinct CDR3 sequences listed, about 52% were seen once; the top ten hold about a third. Study-level findings and limits: Whereas aged donors had fewer naive CD4+ cells, long-lived donors had more of them and higher diversity. The recorded TCR beta diversity per million T cells decreased in a roughly linear manner with age. Researchers judged that diversity estimates from one million T cells fell short of true values.

The sequenced sample consisted of blood. V and J are TRBV20-1 and TRBJ2-3, with 11 nucleotides matching TRBD2. The TCR sequence derives from a woman aged 60-70 years in good health. CDR3 coding DNA: TGCAGTGCTAGCTTTAGCGGGAGGGCTGATACGCAGTATTTT. Translation: CSASFSGRADTQYF.